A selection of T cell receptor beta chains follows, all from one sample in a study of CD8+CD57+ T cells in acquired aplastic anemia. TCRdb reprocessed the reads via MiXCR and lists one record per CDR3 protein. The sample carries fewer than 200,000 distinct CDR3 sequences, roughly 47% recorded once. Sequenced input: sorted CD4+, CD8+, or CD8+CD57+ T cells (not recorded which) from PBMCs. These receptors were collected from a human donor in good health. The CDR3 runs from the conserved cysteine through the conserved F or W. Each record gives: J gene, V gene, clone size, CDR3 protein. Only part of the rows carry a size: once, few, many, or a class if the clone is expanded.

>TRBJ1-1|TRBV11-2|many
CASSLDVGVEAFF
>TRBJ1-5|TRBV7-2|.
CASRLGDQPQHF
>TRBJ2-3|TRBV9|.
CASSVDPHPSGTTDTQYF
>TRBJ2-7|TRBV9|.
CASSPRLPGRERVTEQYF
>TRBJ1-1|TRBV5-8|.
CASSLGPPHTEAFF
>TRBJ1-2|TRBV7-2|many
CASSIRQGVDNYGYTF
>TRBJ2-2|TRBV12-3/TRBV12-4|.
CASSLEIGELFF
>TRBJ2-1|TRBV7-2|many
CASSLDRGGGNEQFF
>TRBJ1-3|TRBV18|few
CASSTRGTGNTIYF
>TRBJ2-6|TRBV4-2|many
CASTEGGRGASGANVLTF
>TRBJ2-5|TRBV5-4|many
CASSWRGQETQYF
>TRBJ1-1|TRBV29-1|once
CSGGQSLGTEAFF
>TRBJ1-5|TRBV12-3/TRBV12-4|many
CASSPLAGQPQHF
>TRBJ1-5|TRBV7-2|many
CASSLDRTASPQHF
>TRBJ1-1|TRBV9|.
CASSVDGGWYTEAFF
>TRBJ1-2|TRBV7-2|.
CASSLKGEGYTF
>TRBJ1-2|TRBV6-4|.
CASSGRGGYGYTF
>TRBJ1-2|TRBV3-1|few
CASSPRAVLGGYTF
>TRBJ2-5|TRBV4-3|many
CASSQDTGWETQYF